The 9 T cell receptor beta chains below were found in one sample sequenced in a study of blood T cell repertoires in COVID-19. TCRdb keeps only in-frame clones here, not all; method: immunoSEQ multiplex PCR. The data contain tens of thousands of clones, about 82% of them singletons. Sequenced: peripheral blood. The receptors here all came from a woman older than 75 with acute or convalescent COVID-19.

CDR3: CASSYSGTRSPLHF. As DNA, the CDR3 is TGTGCCAGCAGTTACTCGGGCACCAGGTCACCCCTCCACTTT. The V and J genes are TRBV6-5 and TRBJ1-6, with unresolved D. This CDR3 contains 14 residues. V lost 0 bases, J lost 10 bases, and 10 bases lay in between. The germline CDR1 and CDR2 sequences are MNHEY and SVGAGI.

V gene TRBV6-5 combines with J gene TRBJ2-5, with TRBD1 matching over 9 bases. CDR1 and CDR2 from the germline V gene are MNHEY and SVGAGI. The CDR3 runs 14 residues. The ends lost 7 bases at V and 4 bases at J; junction bases unmatched: 7. The CDR3 DNA follows: TGTGCCAGCACCTTAGGGGGACAGGGAGAGACCCAGTACTTC. It is translated as CASTLGGQGETQYF.

The V and J genes are TRBV11-2 and TRBJ1-2; D possibly corresponds to TRBD1 (6 bases). There are 13 residues in the CDR3. Germline V gives CDR1 SGHAT, CDR2 FQNNGV. Trimming shortened V by 10 bases and J by 11 bases, and 23 bases separated the two germline ends. CDR3 loop: CATSTGQGYQYTF. In DNA form, the CDR3 reads TGTGCCACCTCGACAGGCCAGGGTTACCAATACACCTTC.

The chain has TRBV6-5 and TRBJ1-5, with D hard to call. V was clipped by 2 bases and J by 5 bases, with 13 bases between them. Germline lookup yields CDR1 MNHEY and CDR2 SVGAGI. The CDR3 covers 15 residues. CDR3 in amino acids: CASSYPDLTDQPQHF. CDR3 coding DNA: TGTGCCAGCAGTTACCCGGACTTAACCGATCAGCCCCAGCATTTT.

The rearrangement joins TRBV18 to TRBJ1-2; 10 nucleotides align to TRBD1. The germline V gene encodes CDR1 KGHSH and CDR2 LQKENI. V shed 5 bases, J shed 6 bases, and the junction held 3 bases outside the gene matches. The CDR3 runs to 13 residues. CDR3 DNA: TGTGCCAGCTCAGAAGACAGGGGGCATGGCTACACCTTC. Protein product: CASSEDRGHGYTF. Complete variable domain (other parts from reference TRBV18 and TRBJ1-2): NAGVMQNPRHLVRRRGQEARLRCSPMKGHSHVYWYRQLPEEGLKFMVYLQKENIIDESGMPKERFSAEFPKEGPSILRIQQVVRGDSAAYFCASSEDRGHGYTFGSGTRLTVV.

The gene calls are TRBV9 and TRBJ2-1; 12 bases fit TRBD2. Germline CDR1 and CDR2: SGDLS and YYNGEE. The trim removed 8 bases at V and 8 bases at J, leaving 17 bases unmatched. The CDR3 contains 17 residues. The CDR3 sequence: CASNKEGTSGRLHEQFF. CDR3 nucleotides: TGTGCCAGTAACAAAGAAGGGACTAGCGGGCGTCTACATGAGCAGTTCTTC.

The chain combines TRBV18 with TRBJ1-4, with TRBD1 matching over 8 bases. CDR3 size: 18 residues. V was clipped by 4 bases and J by 3 bases; unmatched bases: 13. Per germline, CDR1 KGHSH and CDR2 LQKENI. CDR3 nucleotide sequence: TGTGCCAGCTCACTCCAAGGTCAGGGGGCTAGTGCTAATGAAAAACTGTTTTTT. This sequence encodes CASSLQGQGASANEKLFF.

This clone was counted once. The chain recombines TRBV11-3 with TRBJ1-4; the D is unclear. The CDR3 loop spans 17 amino acids. Germline CDR1 SGHNT, CDR2 YENEEA. V lost 1 base to trimming and J lost 4 bases, with 16 bases between them. CDR3 protein: CASSLVEVPDYNEKLFF. CDR3 nucleotide sequence: TGTGCCAGCAGCTTAGTAGAGGTCCCGGATTATAATGAAAAACTGTTTTTT.

The chain joins TRBV24-1 to TRBJ2-5, with 9 bases that match TRBD1. CDR3 length: 11 amino acids. Trimming took 9 bases from V and 5 from J; bases not matched to a gene: 0. Looked up from germline, CDR1 is KGHDR and CDR2 is SFDVKD. DNA of the CDR3: TGTGCCACCGGACAGGGGGAGACCCAGTACTTC. This translates into CATGQGETQYF.